The rows below give T cell receptor beta chains drawn from one sample of a study of beta chain features in type 1 diabetes. Method: immunoSEQ multiplex PCR; TCRdb's copy keeps in-frame clones and lacks some. The sample yields around 300,000 clones, 9.5% to 12% seen once. The sequenced sample consisted of naive CD4+ T cells from blood. These receptors originate from a woman aged 25 to 39 in good health. CDR3s include the opening cysteine and the closing phenylalanine or tryptophan. A D gene is named only where the DNA matches it firmly. The listing skips clone size in some rows; elsewhere it reads once, few, many or a size class.

V gene: TRBV18; D gene: -; J gene: TRBJ2-1; clone size: -; CDR3 DNA: TGTGCCAGCTCACCAGAGCCTTCTGTTACCTACAATGAGCAGTTCTTC; CDR3 protein: CASSPEPSVTYNEQFF
V gene: TRBV13; D gene: TRBD1; J gene: TRBJ1-2; clone size: few; CDR3 DNA: TGTGCCAGCAGCTCAATCACCGTGGGACAGGGGAGAGGCTACACCTTC; CDR3 protein: CASSSITVGQGRGYTF
V gene: TRBV5-4; D gene: TRBD1; J gene: TRBJ2-2; clone size: -; CDR3 DNA: TGTGCCAGCAGCCGCTTACAGGGGACCGGGGAGCTGTTTTTT; CDR3 protein: CASSRLQGTGELFF
V gene: TRBV7-7; D gene: TRBD1; J gene: TRBJ2-3; clone size: -; CDR3 DNA: TGTGCTAGCAGCCAAACAGGGGGCACAGATACGCAGTATTTT; CDR3 protein: CASSQTGGTDTQYF
V gene: TRBV7-3; D gene: TRBD2; J gene: TRBJ2-3; clone size: -; CDR3 DNA: TGTGCCAGCTCCTCCCGGGGGCCTAGCGGGAGGGGGGGCACAGATACGCAGTATTTT; CDR3 protein: CASSSRGPSGRGGTDTQYF
V gene: TRBV15; D gene: -; J gene: TRBJ2-7; clone size: few; CDR3 DNA: TGTGCCACCAGCAGAGATCCGGCGCGGCTAGCGACGTCCTACGAGCAGTACTTC; CDR3 protein: CATSRDPARLATSYEQYF
V gene: TRBV15; D gene: TRBD2; J gene: TRBJ2-2; clone size: -; CDR3 DNA: TGTGCCACCAGCTTCCTAGCGGGAGGGGACACCGGGGAGCTGTTTTTT; CDR3 protein: CATSFLAGGDTGELFF
V gene: TRBV5-1; D gene: -; J gene: TRBJ2-7; clone size: few; CDR3 DNA: TGCGCCAGCGGCGACGGGAGCCCCAACGAGCAGTACTTC; CDR3 protein: CASGDGSPNEQYF
V gene: TRBV5-1; D gene: -; J gene: TRBJ2-1; clone size: -; CDR3 DNA: TGCGCCAGCGTCCACGCCGGGACTCCTTCCAATGAGCAGTTCTTC; CDR3 protein: CASVHAGTPSNEQFF
V gene: TRBV7-6; D gene: -; J gene: TRBJ2-6; clone size: -; CDR3 DNA: TGTGCCAGCAGCTTAGAGAGGGTCGGAACTGGGGCCAACGTCCTGACTTTC; CDR3 protein: CASSLERVGTGANVLTF
V gene: TRBV9; D gene: TRBD1; J gene: TRBJ2-5; clone size: -; CDR3 DNA: TGTGCCAGCAGCGTAGGACCAGACAGGGTTCAAGAGACCCAGTACTTC; CDR3 protein: CASSVGPDRVQETQYF
V gene: TRBV9; D gene: TRBD2; J gene: TRBJ2-1; clone size: few; CDR3 DNA: TGTGCCAGCAGCCCAAGACCGGTGAGACTAGCGTCTGGTCTCTACAATGAGCAGTTCTTC; CDR3 protein: CASSPRPVRLASGLYNEQFF
V gene: TRBV7-2; D gene: TRBD2; J gene: TRBJ2-2; clone size: -; CDR3 DNA: TGTGCCAGCAGCGCGAGCCCTAGCGGGATCGGCGGGGAGCTGTTTTTT; CDR3 protein: CASSASPSGIGGELFF
V gene: TRBV7-3; D gene: TRBD2; J gene: TRBJ2-1; clone size: few; CDR3 DNA: TGTGCCAGCAGCAAAACCGGGACTAGCGGGCAAAGTGAGCAGTTCTTC; CDR3 protein: CASSKTGTSGQSEQFF
V gene: TRBV7-2; D gene: -; J gene: TRBJ1-2; clone size: few; CDR3 DNA: TGTGCCAGCAGACCGGATGGCAGGGTCTATGGCTACACCTTC; CDR3 protein: CASRPDGRVYGYTF
V gene: TRBV18; D gene: TRBD2; J gene: TRBJ2-1; clone size: -; CDR3 DNA: TGTGCCAGCTCACCACGGTCCAGCGGGAGACCTTACAATGAGCAGTTCTTC; CDR3 protein: CASSPRSSGRPYNEQFF
V gene: TRBV2; D gene: -; J gene: TRBJ2-3; clone size: -; CDR3 DNA: TGTGCCAGCAGTGATTCGGCAGATACGCAGTATTTT; CDR3 protein: CASSDSADTQYF
V gene: TRBV28; D gene: TRBD1; J gene: TRBJ2-7; clone size: -; CDR3 DNA: TGTGCCAGCAGGTTGGGGACAGGCCCGTACGAGCAGTACTTC; CDR3 protein: CASRLGTGPYEQYF
V gene: TRBV28; D gene: -; J gene: TRBJ1-5; clone size: -; CDR3 DNA: TGTGCCAGCAGTCCCGGGTTGGCCCAGCATTTT; CDR3 protein: CASSPGLAQHF
V gene: TRBV30; D gene: TRBD2; J gene: TRBJ2-5; clone size: few; CDR3 DNA: TGTGCCGGGACTAGCGGGAGCCAGACCCAGTACTTC; CDR3 protein: CAGTSGSQTQYF
V gene: TRBV29-1; D gene: TRBD1; J gene: TRBJ2-1; clone size: few; CDR3 DNA: TGCAGCCTACTCTGGGACAGCTATGAGCAGTTCTTC; CDR3 protein: CSLLWDSYEQFF
V gene: TRBV4-2; D gene: TRBD2; J gene: TRBJ2-3; clone size: -; CDR3 DNA: TGTGCCAGCAGCCGACGACCGGGAGGAGTAGCCACAGATACGCAGTATTTT; CDR3 protein: CASSRRPGGVATDTQYF
V gene: TRBV7-2; D gene: -; J gene: TRBJ1-2; clone size: -; CDR3 DNA: TGTGCCAGCAGCTTAGGCGGGGTTTTTCGGGGCTACACCTTC; CDR3 protein: CASSLGGVFRGYTF
V gene: TRBV7-6; D gene: -; J gene: TRBJ2-7; clone size: -; CDR3 DNA: TGTGCCAGCAGCTCACAGGAGGGCGGAAACTACGAGCAGTACTTC; CDR3 protein: CASSSQEGGNYEQYF
V gene: TRBV2; D gene: -; J gene: TRBJ2-4; clone size: few; CDR3 DNA: TGTGCCAGCAGTACCCAGGGTCTGGCCAAAAACATTCAGTACTTC; CDR3 protein: CASSTQGLAKNIQYF
V gene: TRBV25-1; D gene: TRBD1; J gene: TRBJ1-2; clone size: few; CDR3 DNA: TGTGCCAGCAGGGGACAGGGTAAAGCTAACTATGGCTACACCTTC; CDR3 protein: CASRGQGKANYGYTF
V gene: TRBV15; D gene: TRBD1; J gene: TRBJ2-1; clone size: few; CDR3 DNA: TGTGCCACCAGCAGAGATAGACAGGGGTACAATGAGCAGTTCTTC; CDR3 protein: CATSRDRQGYNEQFF
V gene: TRBV14; D gene: -; J gene: TRBJ2-1; clone size: -; CDR3 DNA: TGTGCCAGCAGCCAAATTGTGGGATCTACGGGGAATGAGCAGTTCTTC; CDR3 protein: CASSQIVGSTGNEQFF
V gene: TRBV9; D gene: TRBD2; J gene: TRBJ2-5; clone size: -; CDR3 DNA: TGTGCCAGCAGCGTAGTTCCGGGAGGTGGGGAGACCCAGTACTTC; CDR3 protein: CASSVVPGGGETQYF
V gene: TRBV7-3; D gene: TRBD1; J gene: TRBJ2-2; clone size: -; CDR3 DNA: TGTGCCAGCAGCCTACGGACAGGGGTGGGCACCGGGGAGCTGTTTTTT; CDR3 protein: CASSLRTGVGTGELFF
V gene: TRBV28; D gene: TRBD1; J gene: TRBJ1-1; clone size: few; CDR3 DNA: TGTGCCAGCAGGGACGGACAGGGAGGGACTGAAGCTTTCTTT; CDR3 protein: CASRDGQGGTEAFF
V gene: TRBV9; D gene: -; J gene: TRBJ1-1; clone size: once; CDR3 DNA: TGTGCCAGCAGCGTAGCAGGGGCTGGGAACACTGAAGCTTTCTTT; CDR3 protein: CASSVAGAGNTEAFF
V gene: TRBV16; D gene: -; J gene: TRBJ2-5; clone size: -; CDR3 DNA: TGTGCCAGCAGCCAAGCGGCGGAGACCCAGTACTTC; CDR3 protein: CASSQAAETQYF
V gene: TRBV5-1; D gene: -; J gene: TRBJ2-6; clone size: -; CDR3 DNA: TGCGCCAGCAGCCCCTGGAGTGGGGCGGGGTCTGGGGCCAACGTCCTGACTTTC; CDR3 protein: CASSPWSGAGSGANVLTF
V gene: TRBV30; D gene: -; J gene: TRBJ2-7; clone size: few; CDR3 DNA: TGTGCCTGGAGTGGAGGGGGGGGAATATACGAGCAGTACTTC; CDR3 protein: CAWSGGGGIYEQYF
V gene: TRBV29-1; D gene: -; J gene: TRBJ2-3; clone size: few; CDR3 DNA: TGCAGCGTTGAATTTTCAGGGGCTGCCTTCACAGATACGCAGTATTTT; CDR3 protein: CSVEFSGAAFTDTQYF
V gene: TRBV5-1; D gene: TRBD2; J gene: TRBJ2-2; clone size: few; CDR3 DNA: TGCGCCAGCAGCTTCATGCTAGCGGGGGAGACCGGGGAGCTGTTTTTT; CDR3 protein: CASSFMLAGETGELFF